A single sample is the source of the 18 T cell receptor beta chains below, sequenced in a study of blood T cell repertoires in COVID-19. Assay used: immunoSEQ multiplex PCR; TCRdb lists only in-frame clones, some missing. The sample comprises around 200,000 clones, about four fifths of which are singletons, and 4.4% rests with the top ten. Specimen: peripheral blood. These receptor sequences come from a man in his forties or fifties with active or convalescent COVID-19.

The chain recombines TRBV11-3 with TRBJ1-1, with D possibly TRBD1 on 5 matching bases. CDR3 length: 14 amino acids. Germline V gene lookup returns CDR1 SGHNT and CDR2 YENEEA. Trimming stripped 0 bases from V and 5 bases from J, with 10 bases between. CDR3 DNA sequence: TGTGCCAGCAGCTTAGAACGGGGGAGTACTGAAGCTTTCTTT. As protein: CASSLERGSTEAFF.

V usage is TRBV5-4 and J usage is TRBJ2-7; D unresolved. This CDR3 spans 12 amino acids. Germline-derived CDR1 and CDR2 are SGHNT and YYREEE (reference sequence). V shed 0 bases and J shed 6 bases, with 7 bases lying between them. CDR3 bases: TGTGCCAGCAGCTTGGCCCCTCGCGAGCAGTACTTC. Protein sequence: CASSLAPREQYF.

This chain uses TRBV11-3 with TRBJ2-1, with D maybe TRBD1 (7 bases). Germline CDR1 reads SGHNT; CDR2 reads YENEEA. CDR3 length equals 15 residues. The V gene lost 1 base and the J gene lost 10 bases, with 17 bases spanning the gap. CDR3 nucleotide sequence: TGTGCCAGCAGCTTAGGAAGGGGGCGGGGAAGCGAGCAGTTCTTC. This translates into CASSLGRGRGSEQFF.

This chain connects TRBV14 to TRBJ1-1; no clear D. Germline values: CDR1 SGHDN, CDR2 FVKESK. The CDR3 loop spans 15 amino acids. The ends were cut back, 3 bases at V and 2 bases at J, with 13 bases in the middle. The CDR3 loop reads CASSQRTFLNTEAFF. In DNA, the CDR3 is TGTGCCAGCAGCCAGCGGACTTTTCTTAACACTGAAGCTTTCTTT.

J is TRBJ1-4 and V is TRBV5-6; perhaps TRBD1 as D (5 bases). The germline V gene encodes CDR1 SGHDT and CDR2 YYEEEE. This CDR3 spans 18 amino acids. Deletions cut 4 bases from V and 2 bases from J, with 21 bases between. For the CDR3, the DNA is TGTGCCAGCAGCGCAACCAGGAGGGGACGAGGTACTAATGAAAAACTGTTTTTT. This translates into CASSATRRGRGTNEKLFF.

The rearrangement links TRBV6-1 to TRBJ2-5; maybe TRBD2 (6 bases). V shed 2 bases and J shed 5 bases, with 15 bases lying between them. CDR3 length: 15 residues. Germline CDR1 is MNHNS and CDR2 is SASEGT. The CDR3 sequence is CASSESLRGGETQYF. The CDR3, as DNA: TGTGCCAGCAGTGAAAGTTTGCGGGGTGGGGAGACCCAGTACTTC.

The genes are TRBV5-1 and TRBJ2-2; perhaps TRBD1 as D (5 bases). There are 14 residues in the CDR3. CDR1 SGHRS and CDR2 YFSETQ come from the germline V gene. Trimming removed 5 bases from V and 2 bases from J, with 10 bases in between. The CDR3 nucleotides are TGCGCCAGCAGGTGGCAGGGAAACACCGGGGAGCTGTTTTTT. Translated, it gives CASRWQGNTGELFF.

The rearrangement links TRBV5-4 to TRBJ2-2; D is perhaps TRBD2 (5 bases). This CDR3 is 16 amino acids long. Trimming pared 0 bases from V and 1 base from J, leaving 10 bases between. Germline-derived CDR1 and CDR2 are SGHNT and YYREEE (reference sequence). This CDR3 is CASSLVGGLNTGELFF. CDR3 bases: TGTGCCAGCAGCTTGGTTGGCGGGCTGAACACCGGGGAGCTGTTTTTT.

V gene TRBV19 combines with J gene TRBJ1-1; 7 bases align to TRBD1. Germline-derived CDR1 and CDR2 are LNHDA and SQIVND (reference sequence). The CDR3 loop spans 14 amino acids. The junction had 9 bases not matched to a gene; V was cut back by 3 bases and J by 8 bases. CDR3 coding DNA: TGTGCCAGTAGTATGACAGGGCCGGCCCTCGAAGCTTTCTTT. This translates into CASSMTGPALEAFF.

The gene calls are TRBV19 and TRBJ1-5; the match to TRBD1 covers 9 bases. Germline V gene data show CDR1 as LNHDA and CDR2 as SQIVND (reference sequence). Unmatched junction bases numbered 8, after V lost 4 bases and J lost 1 base. The CDR3 sequence is 17 residues long. CDR3 region: CASSSIRDRESNQPQHF. In DNA form, the CDR3 reads TGTGCCAGTAGTAGCATTCGGGACAGGGAAAGCAATCAGCCCCAGCATTTT.

V and J are TRBV11-2 and TRBJ2-7, with D unresolved. Trimming took off 4 bases at V and 4 bases at J, with 5 bases between the two ends. Germline lookup yields CDR1 SGHAT and CDR2 FQNNGV. This CDR3 has 11 amino acids. The CDR3 bases are TGTGCCAGCAGCTCTTTTTACGAGCAGTACTTC. Translating gives CASSSFYEQYF. The full variable domain, completed using reference TRBV11-2 and TRBJ2-7, is EAGVAQSPRYKIIEKRQSVAFWCNPISGHATLYWYQQILGQGPKLLIQFQNNGVVDDSQLPKDRFSAERLKGVDSTLKIQPAKLEDSAVYLCASSSFYEQYFGPGTRLTVT.

The chain combines TRBV7-8 with TRBJ1-3, with D maybe TRBD1 (5 bases). Germline V gene lookup returns CDR1 SGHVS and CDR2 FQNEAQ. This CDR3 has 14 residues. V was clipped by 5 bases and J by 4 bases, with 12 bases between them. The CDR3 protein is CASSPRWGGNTIYF. In nucleotides, the CDR3 is TGTGCCAGCAGCCCCCGTTGGGGCGGAAACACCATATATTTT.

This rearrangement joins TRBV5-6 to TRBJ2-3; 9 nucleotides align to TRBD2. Germline V CDR1 and CDR2: SGHDT, YYEEEE. The CDR3 runs to 14 residues. Germline trimming cut 7 bases from V and 5 bases from J; bases unmatched to any gene: 8. CDR3 in DNA: TGTGCCAGCCTAGGGGGGCGGGGGGGAGATACGCAGTATTTT. Amino acids: CASLGGRGGDTQYF. The whole variable domain, filled in from reference TRBV5-6 and TRBJ2-3, reads DAGVTQSPTHLIKTRGQQVTLRCSPKSGHDTVSWYQQALGQGPQFIFQYYEEEERQRGNFPDRFSGHQFPNYSSELNVNALLLGDSALYLCASLGGRGGDTQYFGPGTRLTVL.

The chain joins TRBV4-2 to TRBJ2-7, with 12 nucleotides matching TRBD2. After removal of 3 bases from V and 4 bases from J, the junction contained 7 bases not matched to a gene. Germline CDR1 is LGHNA and CDR2 is YNFKEQ. The CDR3 is 16 residues long. CDR3 nucleotide sequence: TGTGCCAGCAGCCAGCCTACTAGCGGGGGGTTGTACGAGCAGTACTTC. It translates to CASSQPTSGGLYEQYF.

The rearrangement links TRBV3-1 (or the pseudogene TRBV3-2) to TRBJ2-2, with TRBD1 identical over 9 bases. CDR1 and CDR2 (germline): LGHDT, YNNKEL (reference sequence). V dropped 6 bases and J dropped 6; count of bases not matched to a gene: 11. There are 16 residues in the CDR3. DNA for the CDR3: TGTGCCAGCAGGGGACAGGGTTCGGGGCTGGCCGGGGAGCTGTTTTTT. It is translated as CASRGQGSGLAGELFF.

The chain recombines TRBV5-6 with TRBJ2-7, with 8 bases lining up with TRBD1. CDR1 SGHDT and CDR2 YYEEEE come from the germline V gene. V lost 1 base to trimming and J lost 2 bases; unmatched junction nucleotides: 5. This CDR3 region has 15 residues. The CDR3 DNA reads TGTGCCAGCAGCTTGATGGGACAGGCCGCCTACGAGCAGTACTTC. As protein: CASSLMGQAAYEQYF.

The chain combines TRBV28 with TRBJ2-7; no definite D call. Germline loops: CDR1 MDHEN, CDR2 SYDVKM. The V end was cut by 6 bases, the J end by 2 bases, with 8 bases between. CDR3 size: 12 residues. The CDR3 nucleotides are TGTGCCAGCAGGGTTTCGGCCTACGAGCAGTACTTC. This gives the protein CASRVSAYEQYF. Full variable domain (missing parts from reference TRBV28 and TRBJ2-7): DVKVTQSSRYLVKRTGEKVFLECVQDMDHENMFWYRQDPGLGLRLIYFSYDVKMKEKGDIPEGYSVSREKKERFSLILESASTNQTSMYLCASRVSAYEQYFGPGTRLTVT.

The V and J genes are TRBV27 and TRBJ2-1; D perhaps matches TRBD2 (7 bases). Germline V gene sequence: CDR1 MNHEY, CDR2 SMNVEV (reference sequence). The CDR3 contains 15 residues. V lost 2 bases, J lost 8 bases, and 16 bases lay in between. CDR3 DNA: TGTGCCAGCAGTTTAGCTGGGGGGGCCTCCCATGAGCAGTTCTTC. It codes for CASSLAGGASHEQFF.